This T cell receptor beta chain was sequenced in a study of cytomegalovirus exposure and HLA in healthy donors. Study results and caveats: A later analysis appeared to link common viral pathogens to several of the most significant clusters.

Primers: 60 Vbeta forward and 13 Jbeta reverse. Assay used: immunoSEQ multiplex PCR; TCRdb lists only in-frame clones, some missing. The sample has tens of thousands of clones, 68% seen once. Details on this clone: The antigen is unknown.

CDR3 size: 15 residues. V trimming: 1 base; J trimming: 2 bases; junction bases outside the gene matches: 2. Germline CDR1 SGHDN, CDR2 FVKESK. Sequencing input: PBMCs. The receptor's source is a woman aged 25 to 45 in good health and CMV-seronegative. V usage is TRBV14 and J usage is TRBJ2-3; 8 positions agree with TRBD2. The CDR3 DNA follows: TGTGCCAGCAGCCAAGGCGGGGGGCCCACAGATACGCAGTATTTT. Its translation is CASSQGGGPTDTQYF.